The present entry profiles one T cell receptor (beta chain) with its context. Its antigen is as yet unknown. The data are from a study of cytomegalovirus exposure and HLA in healthy donors. Whole-study context: The roughly 100 million unique TCR beta sequences, from about 180 million T cells, were found by an earlier analysis.

PCR involved 60 Vbeta and 13 Jbeta primers. Sequencing was performed with immunoSEQ multiplex PCR; in TCRdb, only in-frame clones are kept and a portion is missing. The table records roughly 200,000 clones, under 85% of them present only once. Germline values: CDR1 MDHEN, CDR2 SYDVKM. The CDR3 is 14 amino acids. The ends were cut back, 2 bases at V and 7 bases at J, with 12 bases in the middle. Overall study results and limits: Later analysis found that TCR beta chains associated with HLA were more clonally expanded than other, equally common chains. Researchers counted roughly 150 TCR beta chains as cytomegalovirus-associated. With high specificity and sensitivity, the classifier reportedly diagnosed cytomegalovirus status.

This clonotype was obtained from a male donor in good health and CMV-seronegative. The sequencing sample was made of PBMCs. V usage is TRBV28 and J usage is TRBJ1-5; perhaps TRBD1 as D (5 bases). Here the CDR3 reads CASSLASGRQPQHF. In DNA, the CDR3 is TGTGCCAGCAGTTTAGCCTCAGGGCGCCAGCCCCAGCATTTT.